The present entry profiles one T cell receptor beta chain with its context. At the survey level, the v3.0 immunoSEQ assay was run. Profiling relied on immunoSEQ multiplex PCR, and the TCRdb table lists in-frame clones only, not all of them. Here the sample spans fewer than 20,000 clones, more than 75% being singletons. The sample comes from a study of long-term antiretroviral therapy in people with HIV. Germline loops: CDR1 SGHDN, CDR2 FVKESK. The CDR3 length is 12 residues. V lost 4 bases to trimming and J lost 7 bases, with 11 bases between them. The source material was unsorted PBMCs, sampled 0.5 years after starting antiretroviral therapy. This sequence was found in a woman between 40 and 50 years old with HIV. The chain recombines TRBV14 with TRBJ2-7; no reliable D call. CDR3 in DNA: TGTGCCAGCAGCCCCCACCCAACTGAGCAGTACTTC. Amino acid sequence: CASSPHPTEQYF.